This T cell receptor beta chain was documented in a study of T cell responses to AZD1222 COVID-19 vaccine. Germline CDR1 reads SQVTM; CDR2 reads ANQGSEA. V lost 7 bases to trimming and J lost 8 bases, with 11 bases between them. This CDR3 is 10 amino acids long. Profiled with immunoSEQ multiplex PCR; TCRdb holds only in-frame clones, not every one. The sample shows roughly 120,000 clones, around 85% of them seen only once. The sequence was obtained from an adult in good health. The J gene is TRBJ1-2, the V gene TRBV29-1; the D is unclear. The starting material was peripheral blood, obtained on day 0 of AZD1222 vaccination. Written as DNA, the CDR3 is TGCAGCGAGAAACGGACCGGCTACACCTTC. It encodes CSEKRTGYTF.